Listed here are 21 T cell receptor beta chains from one sample, sequenced in a study of T cell responses to AZD1222 COVID-19 vaccine. Sequencing used immunoSEQ multiplex PCR; TCRdb keeps in-frame clones, though not all of them. The sample lists some 130,000 clones; just over 85% were seen once. The sequencing here drew on peripheral blood, taken on day 0 of AZD1222 vaccination. These receptors all come from an adult in good health.

CDR3 residues: CAGETNTEAFF. The CDR3 coding sequence is TGTGCCGGTGAAACGAACACTGAAGCTTTCTTT. The J gene is TRBJ1-1, the V gene TRBV6-5; D not certain. This CDR3 spans 11 amino acids. The V end was cut by 11 bases, the J end by 1 base, with 8 bases between. CDR1 is MNHEY, CDR2 SVGAGI, per germline.

The genes are TRBV6-6 and TRBJ1-5; 8 bases are shared with TRBD1. J lost 2 bases, V lost 5 bases, and 11 bases had no gene match. Germline loops: CDR1 MNHNY, CDR2 SVGAGI (reference sequence). The CDR3 sequence is 17 residues long. CDR3 in amino acids: CASSHKQGDGGNQPQHF. The CDR3 nucleotides are TGTGCCAGCAGTCACAAACAGGGGGACGGGGGCAATCAGCCCCAGCATTTT.

CDR3 nucleotides: TGTGCCAGCAGCCAGACAGGCAGCACCTACGAGCAGTACTTC. It yields the protein CASSQTGSTYEQYF. The genes are TRBV7-3 and TRBJ2-7, with D maybe TRBD1 (6 bases). Trimming removed 5 bases from V and 2 bases from J, with 13 bases in between. This CDR3 spans 14 amino acids. CDR1 SGHTA and CDR2 FQGTGA come from the germline V gene.

The chain links TRBV30 to TRBJ1-1, with 9 bases that match TRBD1. The CDR3 covers 14 residues. V shed 5 bases, J shed 1 base, and the junction held 5 bases outside the gene matches. CDR1 and CDR2 from the germline V gene are GTSNPN and SVGIG (reference sequence). CDR3 bases: TGTGCCTGGGGACAGGGGATGGCGAACACTGAAGCTTTCTTT. Translation: CAWGQGMANTEAFF.

The chain employs TRBV19 and TRBJ2-3, with 10 bases matching TRBD2. The ends lost 7 bases at V and 4 bases at J; junction bases unmatched: 5. This CDR3 has 14 residues. The germline V gene encodes CDR1 LNHDA and CDR2 SQIVND (reference sequence). The CDR3, as DNA: TGTGCCAGTAAAAGACTAGCGGGTGCAGATACGCAGTATTTT. Amino acids: CASKRLAGADTQYF.

The CDR3, as DNA: TGTGCCAGCAGTTTAAGACAGGGAGGGGCGACTGAAGCTTTCTTT. Its translation: CASSLRQGGATEAFF. The chain links TRBV27 to TRBJ1-1, with 7 bases identical to TRBD1. V shed 2 bases, J shed 5 bases, and the junction held 8 bases outside the gene matches. The CDR3 is made up of 15 amino acids. Germline CDR1 MNHEY, CDR2 SMNVEV (reference sequence).

The table lists this clone with a count of one. This chain links TRBV5-1 with TRBJ2-3; 9 nucleotides agree with TRBD2. Germline V gives CDR1 SGHRS, CDR2 YFSETQ. This CDR3 is 16 amino acids long. V lost 3 bases to trimming and J lost 1 base; unmatched junction nucleotides: 6. The CDR3 is CASSSKAGGGTDTQYF. The CDR3 DNA sequence: TGCGCCAGCAGCTCAAAAGCGGGGGGAGGCACAGATACGCAGTATTTT.

CDR3 sequence: CASSSVAGVTYEQYF. DNA for the CDR3: TGTGCCAGCAGTTCCGTAGCGGGGGTTACCTACGAGCAGTACTTC. The rearrangement uses TRBV28 and TRBJ2-7; TRBD2 agrees at 9 bases. Germline CDR1 is MDHEN and CDR2 is SYDVKM. V shed 4 bases and J 2 bases; nucleotides not matched to a gene: 6. The CDR3 totals 15 residues.

This clone is medium-sized in the sample. This rearrangement joins TRBV6-4 to TRBJ2-3; D is unclear. The CDR3 totals 14 residues. V was cut by 6 bases and J by 0 bases, with 10 bases left in between. The germline CDR1 and CDR2 sequences are MRHNA and SNTAGT. Here the CDR3 reads CASSSEASTDTQYF. The DNA for the CDR3 is TGTGCCAGCAGCTCTGAGGCTAGCACAGATACGCAGTATTTT.

This rearrangement joins TRBV28 to TRBJ1-5; D gene unclear. The CDR3 totals 15 residues. In germline, CDR1 is MDHEN, CDR2 SYDVKM. The V end lost 1 base, the J end lost 2 bases, and 9 bases lay between the germline ends. The CDR3 sequence: CASSLSYGGNQPQHF. DNA of the CDR3: TGTGCCAGCAGTTTATCTTACGGCGGCAATCAGCCCCAGCATTTT.

The chain employs TRBV19 and TRBJ1-3; TRBD1 matches 10 bases. The CDR3 consists of 16 residues. Germline loops: CDR1 LNHDA, CDR2 SQIVND (reference sequence). Trimming at V came to 5 bases and at J to 2 bases, leaving 6 bases not matched to a gene. CDR3 loop: CASSFSGQGAGNTIYF. For the CDR3, the DNA is TGTGCCAGTAGTTTCTCCGGACAGGGGGCTGGAAACACCATATATTTT.

This clone was seen once. The chain couples TRBV19 to TRBJ2-7, with D uncertain. The ends were cut back, 7 bases at V and 4 bases at J, with 11 bases in the middle. In germline, CDR1 is LNHDA, CDR2 SQIVND (reference sequence). The CDR3 contains 12 residues. The CDR3 here is CASTSGRYEQYF. The DNA for the CDR3 is TGTGCCAGTACCTCCGGCCGTTACGAGCAGTACTTC.

The rearrangement joins TRBV9 to TRBJ1-6; possible D gene TRBD1, 6 bases. V gave up 3 bases and J gave up 10 bases, with 17 bases separating them. The germline V gene encodes CDR1 SGDLS and CDR2 YYNGEE. The CDR3 is 15 amino acids. The CDR3 loop is CASSAEQGFDSPLHF. CDR3 DNA sequence: TGTGCCAGCAGCGCCGAACAGGGATTCGACTCACCCCTCCACTTT.

The V and J genes are TRBV5-1 and TRBJ1-2; D remains unclear. Germline CDR1 and CDR2: SGHRS and YFSETQ. V lost 0 bases, J lost 0 bases, and 15 bases lay in between. The CDR3 is 17 amino acids. The CDR3: CASSLEVSGFSNYGYTF. The CDR3 coding sequence is TGCGCCAGCAGCTTGGAGGTTTCAGGTTTCTCTAACTATGGCTACACCTTC.

This chain joins TRBV5-4 and TRBJ1-4; TRBD1 is a possible D gene (6 bases). The V gene lost 2 bases and the J gene lost 7 bases, with 9 bases spanning the gap. Germline loops: CDR1 SGHNT, CDR2 YYREEE (reference sequence). The length of the CDR3 is 13 residues. CDR3 sequence: CASSLQGSEKLFF. DNA of the CDR3: TGTGCCAGCAGCTTACAGGGATCTGAAAAACTGTTTTTT.

The chain carries TRBV19 and TRBJ1-2; TRBD1 matches 10 bases. The CDR3 is 15 residues long. Germline V lookup: CDR1 LNHDA, CDR2 SQIVND (reference sequence). The J segment lost 2 bases and the V segment lost 7 bases, leaving 7 bases of the junction unmatched. The CDR3 nucleotides read TGTGCCAGTAACCCTGGGACAGGGGAGAACTATGGCTACACCTTC. Residues: CASNPGTGENYGYTF.

This clone was detected only a few times. This chain joins TRBV15 and TRBJ1-2; no reliable D call. The CDR3 totals 12 residues. CDR1 is LNHNV and CDR2 is YYDKDF in the germline V gene (reference sequence). V lost 1 base to trimming and J lost 6 bases, with 6 bases between them. As DNA, the CDR3 is TGTGCCACCAGCAGAGGGGCCGATGGCTACACCTTC. Amino acid sequence: CATSRGADGYTF.

The CDR3 protein is CASSFGQGRGTQYF. DNA of the CDR3: TGTGCCAGCAGCTTCGGACAGGGTAGGGGTACGCAGTATTTT. The V and J genes are TRBV11-3 and TRBJ2-3; 8 bases align to TRBD1. Trimming removed 3 bases from V and 8 bases from J; junction bases left unmatched: 7. Germline V gene sequence: CDR1 SGHNT, CDR2 YENEEA. CDR3 length equals 14 residues.

On this clone: In the same sample, other DNA sequences code for this CDR3. This rearrangement joins TRBV10-3 to TRBJ1-1; D gene unclear. Trimming stripped 2 bases from V and 6 bases from J, with 4 bases between. Germline-derived CDR1 and CDR2 are ENHRY and SYGVKD. This CDR3 has 11 amino acids. The CDR3 spells CAISEGPEAFF. CDR3 coding DNA: TGTGCCATCAGTGAGGGCCCTGAAGCTTTCTTT.

The chain carries TRBV30 and TRBJ2-1; 7 nucleotides match TRBD1. V dropped 0 bases and J dropped 3; count of bases not matched to a gene: 11. Germline CDR1 GTSNPN, CDR2 SVGIG (reference sequence). The length of the CDR3 is 17 residues. CDR3 sequence: CAWSVRKTGPHYNEQFF. The CDR3 DNA sequence: TGTGCCTGGAGTGTACGGAAGACAGGGCCTCACTACAATGAGCAGTTCTTC.

This chain joins TRBV27 and TRBJ2-1; D might be TRBD2 (7 bases). The CDR3 extends over 12 amino acids. V was cut by 8 bases and J by 10 bases, with 15 bases left in between. Germline V gene data show CDR1 as MNHEY and CDR2 as SMNVEV (reference sequence). The CDR3 here is CASEGGYREQFF. CDR3 nucleotides: TGTGCCAGCGAGGGGGGGTACCGAGAGCAGTTCTTC.